Following are 5 T cell receptor beta chains from one sample sequenced in a study of T cells in Graves' hyperthyroidism and ophthalmopathy. TCR beta CDR3 regions were amplified from RNA. TCR CDR3 underwent first-round RT-PCR with the HTBI primer set. TCRdb recomputed calls from the multiplex PCR reads with MiXCR, one row per CDR3 protein. Of 250,000 to 300,000 distinct CDR3 sequences in the sample, approximately 14% were seen once. The sample consisted of blood. These receptors were obtained from a woman between 40 and 50 years old with Graves' hyperthyroidism.

This clonotype showed up just a few times. A much larger clone is a single base away; this may be a read error. This CDR3 is missing its conserved last phenylalanine or tryptophan, likely due to a read error. The chain joins TRBV11-2 to TRBJ2-5, with 12 nucleotides matching TRBD2. V shed 2 bases and J 5 bases; nucleotides not matched to a gene: 9. This CDR3 comprises 17 residues. Germline V gene data show CDR1 as SGHAT and CDR2 as FQNNGV. This chain's CDR3 is CASSLIWLAGGLETQYL. The CDR3 DNA sequence: TGTGCCAGCAGCTTAATCTGGCTAGCGGGAGGGCTGGAGACCCAGTACCTC.

This clonotype was counted ten times or more. This sequence joins TRBV6-1 and TRBJ2-3, with 11 bases identical to TRBD2. This CDR3 has 15 residues. The V and J ends lost 8 bases and 6 bases, in that order; junction bases with no gene match: 10. Per germline, CDR1 MNHNS and CDR2 SASEGT. The chain's CDR3 is CASGMTSGASDTQYF. For the CDR3, the DNA is TGTGCCAGCGGGATGACTAGCGGGGCGAGTGATACGCAGTATTTT.

This clonotype has at least ten counts. The chain employs TRBV20-1 and TRBJ2-3; TRBD1 agrees at 8 bases. The J segment lost 3 bases and the V segment lost 4 bases, leaving 12 bases of the junction unmatched. Germline CDR1 and CDR2: DFQATT and SNEGSKA (reference sequence). This CDR3 region has 16 residues. In nucleotides, the CDR3 is TGCAGTGCTACCAGCCAGGGGGCGGGTGGGACAGATACGCAGTATTTT. Its protein is CSATSQGAGGTDTQYF.

This clonotype was counted many times. The J gene is TRBJ2-2, the V gene TRBV7-3; D is unclear. Looked up from germline, CDR1 is SGHTA and CDR2 is FQGTGA. The CDR3 is 17 amino acids. V lost 5 bases to trimming and J lost 0 bases, with 16 bases between them. The chain's CDR3 is CASSPSRAYTNTGELFF. CDR3 nucleotide sequence: TGTGCCAGCAGCCCAAGTCGGGCCTATACGAACACCGGGGAGCTGTTTTTT. Together with reference TRBV7-3 and TRBJ2-2, the CDR3 gives the full variable domain: GAGVSQTPSNKVTEKGKYVELRCDPISGHTALYWYRQSLGQGPEFLIYFQGTGAADDSGLPNDRFFAVRPEGSVSTLKIQRTERGDSAVYLCASSPSRAYTNTGELFFGEGSRLTVL.

The J gene is TRBJ2-4, the V gene TRBV6-1; TRBD2 agrees at 13 bases. Germline V lookup: CDR1 MNHNS, CDR2 SASEGT. With 11 bases clipped from V and 4 bases from J, the junction kept 8 bases outside the gene matches. The CDR3 extends over 15 amino acids. Here the CDR3 DNA reads TGTGCCGACAGGGGACTAGCGGGAACGAAAAACATTCAGTACTTC. Encoded protein: CADRGLAGTKNIQYF.